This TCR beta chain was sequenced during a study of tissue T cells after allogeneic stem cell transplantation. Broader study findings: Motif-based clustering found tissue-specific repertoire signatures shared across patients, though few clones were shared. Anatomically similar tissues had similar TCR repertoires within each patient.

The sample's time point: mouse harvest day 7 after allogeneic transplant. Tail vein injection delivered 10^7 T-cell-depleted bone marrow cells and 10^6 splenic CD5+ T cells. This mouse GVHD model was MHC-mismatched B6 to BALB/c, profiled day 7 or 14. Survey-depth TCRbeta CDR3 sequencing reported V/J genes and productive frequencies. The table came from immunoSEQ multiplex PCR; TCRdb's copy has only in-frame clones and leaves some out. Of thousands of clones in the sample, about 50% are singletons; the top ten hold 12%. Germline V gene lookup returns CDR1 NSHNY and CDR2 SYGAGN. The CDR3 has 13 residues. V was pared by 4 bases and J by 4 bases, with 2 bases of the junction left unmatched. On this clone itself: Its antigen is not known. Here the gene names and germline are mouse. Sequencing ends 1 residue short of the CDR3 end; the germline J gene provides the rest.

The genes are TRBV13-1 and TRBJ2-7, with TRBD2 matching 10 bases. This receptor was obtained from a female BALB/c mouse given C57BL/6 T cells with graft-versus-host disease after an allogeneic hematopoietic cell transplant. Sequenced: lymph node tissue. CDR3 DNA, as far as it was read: TGTGCCAGCAGTTCGGGACTGGGGTATGAACAGTAC. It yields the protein CASSSGLGYEQY. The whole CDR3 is CASSSGLGYEQYF.